This is a list of T cell receptor beta chains from one sample in a study of blood T cells in healthy people across ages. TCRdb ran MiXCR on the 5' RACE reads and lists one entry per CDR3 protein. This sample has about 1,000,000 distinct CDR3 sequences, with 35% to 55% found just once. The source material was blood. The receptors here all came from a woman aged 55 to 70 in good health. Both conserved end residues are part of each CDR3. Fields, in order: V gene, J gene, CDR3 protein.

v_call: TRBV7-2; j_call: TRBJ1-1; cdr3_aa: CASRPARGTEAFF
v_call: TRBV10-3; j_call: TRBJ2-3; cdr3_aa: CAISEPWVNTQYF
v_call: TRBV12-3/TRBV12-4; j_call: TRBJ2-1; cdr3_aa: CASSLLAGWGEQFF
v_call: TRBV20-1; j_call: -; cdr3_aa: CSARSEWGETQYF
v_call: TRBV12-3/TRBV12-4; j_call: TRBJ1-5; cdr3_aa: CASSPLGQSNQPQHF
v_call: TRBV9; j_call: TRBJ2-1; cdr3_aa: CASSARDYYNEQFF
v_call: TRBV12-3/TRBV12-4; j_call: TRBJ2-5; cdr3_aa: CASSLSPRRDRYF
v_call: TRBV29-1; j_call: TRBJ2-7; cdr3_aa: CSVGGGRVEQYF
v_call: TRBV14; j_call: TRBJ2-7; cdr3_aa: CASSKDSPEQYF
v_call: TRBV20-1; j_call: TRBJ1-2; cdr3_aa: CSARDPKTGEGYTF
v_call: TRBV29-1; j_call: -; cdr3_aa: CSVGGQGLPYEQYF
v_call: TRBV29-1; j_call: TRBJ2-5; cdr3_aa: CSVGASAGQETQYF
v_call: TRBV6-2/TRBV6-3; j_call: TRBJ2-7; cdr3_aa: CASRRPGTGDEQYF
v_call: TRBV12-3/TRBV12-4; j_call: TRBJ1-1; cdr3_aa: CASSPGQLNTEAFF
v_call: TRBV28; j_call: TRBJ2-5; cdr3_aa: CASRLSRRETQYF
v_call: TRBV29-1; j_call: TRBJ1-2; cdr3_aa: CSAAPTGFSRCGYTF
v_call: TRBV28; j_call: TRBJ2-1; cdr3_aa: CASSLWTSGSFGNEQFF
v_call: TRBV10-2; j_call: TRBJ2-1; cdr3_aa: CASSVGPEQFF
v_call: TRBV28; j_call: -; cdr3_aa: CASSAGTGMYEQYF
v_call: TRBV6-1; j_call: TRBJ2-5; cdr3_aa: CASSESYNEQYF
v_call: TRBV6-2/TRBV6-3; j_call: TRBJ2-7; cdr3_aa: CASSYDPSAGGTYEQYF
v_call: TRBV4-2; j_call: TRBJ2-1; cdr3_aa: CVSSQGASGLAYNEQFF
v_call: TRBV11-2; j_call: TRBJ2-3; cdr3_aa: CASSSVAGGGTDTQYF
v_call: TRBV30; j_call: TRBJ1-2; cdr3_aa: CASTPVNYGYTF
v_call: TRBV10-1; j_call: TRBJ2-1; cdr3_aa: CASSGAGAPYNEQFF
v_call: TRBV5-6; j_call: TRBJ2-5; cdr3_aa: CASAPTSGRGWEQYF
v_call: TRBV29-1; j_call: TRBJ2-5; cdr3_aa: CSVDRTFQETQYF
v_call: TRBV9; j_call: TRBJ1-2; cdr3_aa: CASSVESRTRHYGYTF
v_call: TRBV2; j_call: TRBJ2-3; cdr3_aa: CASVEGSDTQYF
v_call: TRBV20-1; j_call: TRBJ2-3; cdr3_aa: CSAPGTGTDTQYF
v_call: TRBV12-3/TRBV12-4; j_call: TRBJ1-2; cdr3_aa: CASTRTGVGYGYTF
v_call: TRBV28; j_call: TRBJ1-2; cdr3_aa: CASSFPGQSYGYTF
v_call: TRBV7-9; j_call: TRBJ2-7; cdr3_aa: CASSPDRVEQYF
v_call: TRBV7-6; j_call: TRBJ2-3; cdr3_aa: CASSVPGLAGGRVLNTQYF
v_call: TRBV7-8; j_call: TRBJ1-5; cdr3_aa: CASSCSLNQPQHF
v_call: TRBV20-1; j_call: TRBJ2-1; cdr3_aa: CSASPLGLAGVRGVQFF
v_call: TRBV12-3/TRBV12-4; j_call: -; cdr3_aa: CASSPLRGGEQYF
v_call: TRBV5-6; j_call: TRBJ2-5; cdr3_aa: CASSPILGAGETQYF
v_call: TRBV4-1; j_call: TRBJ1-2; cdr3_aa: CASSQEAGQGLGGYTF
v_call: TRBV27; j_call: TRBJ2-7; cdr3_aa: CASSSIGPGRSSYEQYF
v_call: TRBV25-1; j_call: TRBJ2-3; cdr3_aa: CASRLAGPDTQYF
v_call: TRBV20-1; j_call: TRBJ1-5; cdr3_aa: CSAGGGFEQPQHF
v_call: TRBV20-1; j_call: TRBJ2-1; cdr3_aa: CSAPLPGTSASEQFF
v_call: TRBV28; j_call: TRBJ1-5; cdr3_aa: CASSLFGPSSYSNQPQHF
v_call: TRBV7-2; j_call: TRBJ2-4; cdr3_aa: CASSRVNEQYF
v_call: TRBV6-1; j_call: TRBJ2-7; cdr3_aa: CASSEAQGTYEQYF
v_call: TRBV29-1; j_call: TRBJ2-1; cdr3_aa: CSVEGWNEQFF
v_call: TRBV14; j_call: -; cdr3_aa: CASSRLRTGGDEQYF
v_call: TRBV20-1; j_call: TRBJ2-2; cdr3_aa: CSAYQTGELFF
v_call: TRBV4-1; j_call: -; cdr3_aa: CASRSGTGGDIQYF
v_call: TRBV29-1; j_call: TRBJ2-3; cdr3_aa: CSVGGYRDTQYF
v_call: TRBV6-1; j_call: TRBJ2-1; cdr3_aa: CASSAERTPYNEQFF
v_call: TRBV9; j_call: TRBJ1-2; cdr3_aa: CASSGTLGYGYTF
v_call: TRBV6-5; j_call: TRBJ2-1; cdr3_aa: CASSYSAGQTYNEQFF
v_call: TRBV9; j_call: TRBJ2-3; cdr3_aa: CASREDTDTQYF
v_call: TRBV5-1; j_call: TRBJ2-7; cdr3_aa: CASSLGTSGKTYEQYF
v_call: TRBV11-2; j_call: TRBJ2-2; cdr3_aa: CASSLRGGGVTGELFF
v_call: TRBV11-3; j_call: TRBJ2-1; cdr3_aa: CASSLEGISSYNEQFF
v_call: TRBV4-2; j_call: TRBJ2-2; cdr3_aa: CASSQVRTSGVGAGELFF